These 10 T cell receptor beta chains were sequenced from one sample in a study of identifying expanded T cells in peripheral blood. Here immunoSEQ multiplex PCR was the method, and the copy in TCRdb shows in-frame clones only, minus some. This sample carries some 90,000 clones, approximately 86% of them seen once, and the ten largest clones take roughly 5.9%. The sample consisted of blood. The receptor source for this set is a person aged 18 to 75 in good health.

For the CDR3, the DNA is TGTGCTGGGTGGGTAGACACTGAAGCTTTCTTT. Translated: CAGWVDTEAFF. The genes are TRBV5-4 and TRBJ1-1; D gene uncertain. CDR3 length: 11 amino acids. The germline V gene has CDR1 SGHNT and CDR2 YYREEE (reference sequence).

The rearrangement joins TRBV10-2 to TRBJ1-5, with D unclear. The germline V gene has CDR1 WSHSY and CDR2 SAAADI. Between the trimmed V and J ends, which lost 2 bases and 7 bases, there was a span of 9 bases. The CDR3 is 13 amino acids. The CDR3 protein is CASSETVLQPQHF. As DNA, the CDR3 is TGCGCCAGCAGTGAGACAGTTTTGCAGCCCCAGCATTTT.

This clone was recorded only once. The V gene is TRBV29-1, the J gene TRBJ1-1; possibly TRBD1 for D (5 bases). CDR1 is SQVTM, CDR2 ANQGSEA, per germline. The CDR3 sequence is 12 residues long. Trimming removed 3 bases at V and 1 base at J, with 6 bases between. CDR3: CSVDRANTEAFF. DNA of the CDR3: TGCAGCGTTGACAGGGCGAACACTGAAGCTTTCTTT.

This CDR3 reads CASSGKSHNEQFF. CDR3 DNA: TGTGCCAGCAGCGGTAAAAGCCACAATGAGCAGTTCTTC. The chain carries TRBV7-2 and TRBJ2-1, with no clear D. Germline assignment: CDR1 SGHTA and CDR2 FQGNSA. CDR3 length equals 13 residues. The V end was cut by 5 bases, the J end by 5 bases, with 10 bases between.

This clone was observed a few times. V is TRBV7-9 and J is TRBJ1-2; D may be TRBD1 (5 bases). Germline CDR1 is SEHNR and CDR2 is FQNEAQ (reference sequence). CDR3 length: 14 residues. CDR3 residues: CASERGARAEGYTF. The CDR3 DNA reads TGTGCGAGCGAGCGAGGGGCCCGGGCCGAGGGCTACACCTTC.

This clone was seen more than once but under ten times. V and J are TRBV14 and TRBJ1-2; possible D gene TRBD1, 5 bases. V lost 0 bases and J 4 bases, leaving 9 bases between the germline ends. The CDR3 loop spans 14 amino acids. CDR1 and CDR2 from the germline V gene are SGHDN and FVKESK. The chain's CDR3 is CASSQDFGGYGYTF. The CDR3, as DNA: TGTGCCAGCAGCCAAGATTTTGGGGGCTATGGCTACACCTTC. The complete variable domain, with remaining parts taken from reference TRBV14 and TRBJ1-2, reads EAGVTQFPSHSVIEKGQTVTLRCDPISGHDNLYWYRRVMGKEIKFLLHFVKESKQDESGMPNNRFLAERTGGTYSTLKVQPAELEDSGVYFCASSQDFGGYGYTFGSGTRLTVV.

The CDR3 DNA reads TGTGCCAGCAGCTTGGTGGACAGGGGGAGGCATGAGCAGTTCTTC. This encodes CASSLVDRGRHEQFF. This rearrangement joins TRBV7-2 to TRBJ2-1; 10 bases agree with TRBD1. The V segment lost 3 bases and the J segment 8 bases; nucleotides outside the gene matches: 7. Germline V gives CDR1 SGHTA, CDR2 FQGNSA. This CDR3 has 15 residues. The full variable domain, its missing parts supplied by reference TRBV7-2 and TRBJ2-1, is GAGVSQSPSNKVTEKGKDVELRCDPISGHTALYWYRQSLGQGLEFLIYFQGNSAPDKSGLPSDRFSAERTGGSVSTLTIQRTQQEDSAVYLCASSLVDRGRHEQFFGPGTRLTVL.

V is TRBV10-3 and J is TRBJ1-6; tentatively, D is TRBD1 (6 bases). V lost 10 bases to trimming and J lost 8 bases, with 21 bases between them. CDR1 and CDR2 from the germline V gene are ENHRY and SYGVKD. The CDR3 has 15 residues. DNA for the CDR3: TGTGCCAGTGCCCCCATCGATTCAGGGGATTCACCCCTCCACTTT. Translated: CASAPIDSGDSPLHF.

The gene calls are TRBV2 and TRBJ1-2; D is perhaps TRBD1 (6 bases). This CDR3 is 14 amino acids long. Germline V lookup: CDR1 SNHLY, CDR2 FYNNEI. Trimming left V 7 bases short and J 4 bases short, with 16 bases between. CDR3 loop: CASNKQGNPYGYTF. The CDR3 DNA sequence: TGTGCCAGCAATAAGCAGGGGAACCCCTATGGCTACACCTTC.

A remark on this clone: One end of the junction fails to match germline, which may point to a read error. This chain links TRBV4-1 with TRBJ1-1; 9 nucleotides align to TRBD1. Germline V CDR1 and CDR2: MGHRA, YSYEKL. This CDR3 contains 18 residues. CDR3: CASRQAGQGSQRYTEAFF. The CDR3 DNA follows: TGCGCCAGCAGGCAAGCGGGACAGGGAAGTCAGCGGTACACTGAAGCTTTCTTT.